This paragraph covers one TCR beta chain sequence. Its antigen is undetermined. The whole isolated RNA underwent reverse transcription, so sequencing captured expressed TCRB transcripts. Sequencing was performed with immunoSEQ multiplex PCR; in TCRdb, only in-frame clones are kept and a portion is missing. The table lists roughly 330,000 clones, approximately 15% of them singletons. The data are from a study of beta chain features in type 1 diabetes. Overall study: Age and gender were similar between patients and healthy donors, as were cell yields. Sorted cells examined across all samples numbered around 110,000,000.

Study findings and constraints: Researchers could not determine here whether HLA type influences TCRB rearrangement. Patients' naive, central memory and regulatory TCRB repertoires appeared more alike than those of healthy donors. Type 1 diabetes patients showed a moderate but significant shortening of TCRB CDR3s in all four CD4+ subsets.

The CDR3 spans 17 residues. In germline, CDR1 is MGHDK, CDR2 SYGVNS. J gave up 1 base and V 1 base, and 6 bases lay outside the gene matches. Input material: naive CD4+ T cells from blood. This clonotype was obtained from a woman between 18 and 29 years old with type 1 diabetes. The chain employs TRBV25-1 and TRBJ2-5, with 10 bases matching TRBD2. This chain's CDR3 is CASSEWGGLATQETQYF. For the CDR3, the DNA is TGTGCCAGCAGTGAATGGGGGGGACTAGCGACCCAAGAGACCCAGTACTTC.